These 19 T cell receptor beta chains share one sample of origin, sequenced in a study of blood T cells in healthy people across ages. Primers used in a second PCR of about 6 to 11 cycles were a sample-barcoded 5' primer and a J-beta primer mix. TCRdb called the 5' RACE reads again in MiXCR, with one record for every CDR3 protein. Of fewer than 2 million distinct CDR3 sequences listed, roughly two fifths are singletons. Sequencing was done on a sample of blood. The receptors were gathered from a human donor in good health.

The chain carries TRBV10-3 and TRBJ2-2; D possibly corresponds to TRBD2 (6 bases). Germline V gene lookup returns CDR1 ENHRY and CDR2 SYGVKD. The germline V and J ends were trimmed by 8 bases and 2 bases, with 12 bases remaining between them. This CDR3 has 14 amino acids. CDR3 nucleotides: TGTGCCATCCGATCCGGGAGCAACACCGGGGAGCTGTTTTTT. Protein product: CAIRSGSNTGELFF.

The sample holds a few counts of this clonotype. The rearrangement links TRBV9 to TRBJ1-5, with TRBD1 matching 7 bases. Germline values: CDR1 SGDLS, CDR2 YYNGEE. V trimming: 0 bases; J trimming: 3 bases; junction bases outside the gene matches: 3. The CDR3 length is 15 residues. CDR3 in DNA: TGTGCCAGCAGCGTAGGACAGGGACTCAATCAGCCCCAGCATTTT. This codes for CASSVGQGLNQPQHF. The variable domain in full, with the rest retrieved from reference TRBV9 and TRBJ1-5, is DSGVTQTPKHLITATGQRVTLRCSPRSGDLSVYWYQQSLDQGLQFLIQYYNGEERAKGNILERFSAQQFPDLHSELNLSSLELGDSALYFCASSVGQGLNQPQHFGDGTRLSIL.

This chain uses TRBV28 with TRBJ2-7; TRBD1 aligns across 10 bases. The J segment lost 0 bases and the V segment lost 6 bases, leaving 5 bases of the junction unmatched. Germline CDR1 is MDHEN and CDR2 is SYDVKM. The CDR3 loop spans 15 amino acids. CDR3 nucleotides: TGTGCCAGCAGATTGGGACAGGGGACCTCCTACGAGCAGTACTTC. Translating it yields CASRLGQGTSYEQYF.

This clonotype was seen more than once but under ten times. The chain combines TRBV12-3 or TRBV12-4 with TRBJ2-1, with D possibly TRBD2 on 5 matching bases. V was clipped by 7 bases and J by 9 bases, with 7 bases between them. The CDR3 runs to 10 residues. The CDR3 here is CASTGVEQFF. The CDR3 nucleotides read TGTGCCAGCACCGGGGTTGAGCAGTTCTTC.

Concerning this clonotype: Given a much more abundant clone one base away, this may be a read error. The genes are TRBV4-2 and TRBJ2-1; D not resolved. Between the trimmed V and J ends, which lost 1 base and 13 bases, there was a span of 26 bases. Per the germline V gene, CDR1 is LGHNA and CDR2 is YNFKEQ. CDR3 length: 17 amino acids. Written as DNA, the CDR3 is TGTGCCAGCAGCCAAGGGGCAGCTAGTCTGTCCCAAGAGACCCAGTTCTTC. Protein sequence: CASSQGAASLSQETQFF.

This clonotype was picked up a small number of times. CDR3 residues: CASSQDAGLENTEAFF. The CDR3 DNA sequence: TGCGCCAGCAGCCAAGATGCAGGACTGGAGAACACTGAAGCTTTCTTT. The genes are TRBV4-3 and TRBJ1-1, with D uncertain. Germline loops: CDR1 LGHNA, CDR2 YSLEER. V shed 0 bases and J shed 1 base, with 12 bases lying between them. The CDR3 is 16 residues long.

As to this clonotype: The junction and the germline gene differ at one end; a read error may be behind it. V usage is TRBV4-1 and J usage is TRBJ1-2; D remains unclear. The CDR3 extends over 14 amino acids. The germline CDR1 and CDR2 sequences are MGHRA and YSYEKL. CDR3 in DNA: TGCACCAGCAGCCAAGACATTAACGGGTATGGCTACACCTTC. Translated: CTSSQDINGYGYTF.

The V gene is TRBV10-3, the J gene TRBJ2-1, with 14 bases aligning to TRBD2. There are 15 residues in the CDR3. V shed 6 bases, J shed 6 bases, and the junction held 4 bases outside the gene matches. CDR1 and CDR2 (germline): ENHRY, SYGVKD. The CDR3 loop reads CAIRRLAGGSNEQFF. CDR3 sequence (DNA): TGTGCCATCAGACGACTAGCGGGGGGGTCCAATGAGCAGTTCTTC.

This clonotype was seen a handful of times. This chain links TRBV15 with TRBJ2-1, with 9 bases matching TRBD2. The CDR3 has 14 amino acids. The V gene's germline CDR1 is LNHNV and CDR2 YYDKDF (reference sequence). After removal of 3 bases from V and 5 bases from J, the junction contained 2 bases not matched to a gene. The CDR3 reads CATSRASGDNEQFF. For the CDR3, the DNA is TGTGCCACCAGCAGGGCTAGCGGGGACAATGAGCAGTTCTTC.

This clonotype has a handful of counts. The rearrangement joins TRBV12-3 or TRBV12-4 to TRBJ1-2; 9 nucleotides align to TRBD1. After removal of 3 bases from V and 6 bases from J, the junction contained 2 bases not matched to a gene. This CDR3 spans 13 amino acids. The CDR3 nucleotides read TGTGCCAGCAGTTTCGGGACAGGGAATGGCTACACCTTC. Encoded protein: CASSFGTGNGYTF.

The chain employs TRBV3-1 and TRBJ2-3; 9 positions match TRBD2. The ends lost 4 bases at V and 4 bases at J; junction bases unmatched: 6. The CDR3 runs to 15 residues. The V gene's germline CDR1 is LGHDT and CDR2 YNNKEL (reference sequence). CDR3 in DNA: TGTGCCAGCAGCCTCGACCTAGCGGGGTCAGATACGCAGTATTTT. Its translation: CASSLDLAGSDTQYF.

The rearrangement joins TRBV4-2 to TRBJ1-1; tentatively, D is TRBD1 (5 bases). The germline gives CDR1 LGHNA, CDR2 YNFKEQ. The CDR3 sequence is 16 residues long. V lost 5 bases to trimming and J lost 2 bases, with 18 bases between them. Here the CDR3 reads CASSKVEGTGNTEAFF. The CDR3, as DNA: TGTGCCAGCAGCAAAGTAGAAGGGACGGGAAACACTGAAGCTTTCTTT.

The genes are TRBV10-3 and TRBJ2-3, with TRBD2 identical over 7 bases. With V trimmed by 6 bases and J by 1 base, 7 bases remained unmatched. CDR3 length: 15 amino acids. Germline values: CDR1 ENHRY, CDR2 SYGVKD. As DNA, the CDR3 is TGTGCCATCAGAGACCGGGGACTACGCACAGATACGCAGTATTTT. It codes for CAIRDRGLRTDTQYF.

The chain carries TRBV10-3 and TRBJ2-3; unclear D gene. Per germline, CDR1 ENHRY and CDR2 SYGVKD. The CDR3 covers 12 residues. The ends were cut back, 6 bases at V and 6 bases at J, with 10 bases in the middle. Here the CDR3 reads CAISEERDTQYF. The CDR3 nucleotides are TGTGCCATCAGCGAGGAGAGGGATACGCAGTATTTT.

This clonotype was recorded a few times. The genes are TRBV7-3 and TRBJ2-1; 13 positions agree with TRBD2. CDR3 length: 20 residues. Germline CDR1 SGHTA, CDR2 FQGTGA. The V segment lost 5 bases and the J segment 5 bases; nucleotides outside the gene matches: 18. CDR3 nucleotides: TGTGCCAGCAGCCCGAACCCCGCGACTAGCGGGGGGCCAGGTCACAATGAGCAGTTCTTC. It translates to CASSPNPATSGGPGHNEQFF.

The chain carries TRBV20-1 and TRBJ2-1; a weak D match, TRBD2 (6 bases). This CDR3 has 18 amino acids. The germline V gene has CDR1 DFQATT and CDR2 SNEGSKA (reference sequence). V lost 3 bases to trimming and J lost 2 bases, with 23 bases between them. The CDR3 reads CSARDRRESRIPYNEQFF. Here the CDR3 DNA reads TGCAGTGCTAGGGATCGGCGGGAAAGCAGAATCCCCTACAATGAGCAGTTCTTC.

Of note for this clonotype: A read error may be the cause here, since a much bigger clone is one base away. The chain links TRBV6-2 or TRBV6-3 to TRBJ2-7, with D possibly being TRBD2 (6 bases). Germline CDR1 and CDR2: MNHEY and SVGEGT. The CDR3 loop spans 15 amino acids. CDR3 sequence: CTSSYSGDGPYEQYF. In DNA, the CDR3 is TGTACCAGCAGTTACTCGGGGGACGGTCCCTACGAGCAGTACTTC.

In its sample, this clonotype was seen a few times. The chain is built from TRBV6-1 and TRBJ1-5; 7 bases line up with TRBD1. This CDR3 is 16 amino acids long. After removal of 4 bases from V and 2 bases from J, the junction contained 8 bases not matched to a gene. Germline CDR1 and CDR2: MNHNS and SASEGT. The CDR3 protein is CASSGLTGVGNQPQHF. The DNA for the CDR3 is TGTGCCAGCAGTGGCCTTACAGGGGTGGGCAATCAGCCCCAGCATTTT.

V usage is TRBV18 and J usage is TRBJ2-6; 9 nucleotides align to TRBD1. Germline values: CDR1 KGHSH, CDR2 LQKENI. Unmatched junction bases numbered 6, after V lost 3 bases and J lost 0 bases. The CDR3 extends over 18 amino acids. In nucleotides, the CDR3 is TGTGCCAGCTCACCTATGGGACAGGGAGTCTCTGGGGCCAACGTCCTGACTTTC. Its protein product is CASSPMGQGVSGANVLTF.